These 13 T cell receptor beta chains were all obtained from the same sample, sequenced in a study of blood T cell repertoires in COVID-19. TCRdb's copy holds only in-frame clones and misses some; the assay was immunoSEQ multiplex PCR. The repertoire includes 100,000 to 150,000 clones, around 87% of them detected once, and around 3.6% sits in the top ten. Sequencing input: peripheral blood. All receptors derive from a woman aged 55-70 years with acute or convalescent COVID-19.

This rearrangement joins TRBV3-1 (or the pseudogene TRBV3-2) to TRBJ1-6; 7 positions agree with TRBD1. V lost 4 bases, J lost 7 bases, and 4 bases stayed unmatched. The CDR3 runs to 14 residues. CDR1 is LGHDT, CDR2 YNNKEL, per germline (reference sequence). The CDR3 sequence is CASSLTGQNSPLHF. The CDR3 DNA is TGTGCCAGCAGCCTCACGGGACAGAATTCACCCCTCCACTTT.

This chain joins TRBV19 and TRBJ1-4, with D possibly TRBD1 on 6 matching bases. Germline values: CDR1 LNHDA, CDR2 SQIVND (reference sequence). Trimming left V 3 bases short and J 3 bases short, with 8 bases between. The CDR3 spans 14 residues. This CDR3 reads CASSIRTANEKLFF. In nucleotides, the CDR3 is TGTGCCAGTAGTATCCGGACAGCTAATGAAAAACTGTTTTTT.

This rearrangement joins TRBV14 to TRBJ2-1; tentative D call: TRBD2 (5 bases). The ends were cut back, 4 bases at V and 10 bases at J, with 14 bases in the middle. The CDR3 length is 13 residues. Germline V gene data show CDR1 as SGHDN and CDR2 as FVKESK. The CDR3 reads CASSPYGLGEQFF. The CDR3 region has the DNA TGTGCCAGCAGCCCCTACGGACTGGGCGAGCAGTTCTTC.

The genes are TRBV5-1 and TRBJ2-5, with TRBD1 matching over 10 bases. V lost 7 bases and J lost 5; bases outside the gene matches: 8. Germline CDR1 reads SGHRS; CDR2 reads YFSETQ. This CDR3 region has 14 residues. DNA of the CDR3: TGCGCCAGCGGGTCTCCGGACAGGGGGGAGACCCAGTACTTC. Residues: CASGSPDRGETQYF.

The genes are TRBV7-9 and TRBJ1-5; 8 bases match TRBD1. The CDR3 totals 15 residues. The germline V gene has CDR1 SEHNR and CDR2 FQNEAQ (reference sequence). V lost 5 bases and J lost 1; bases outside the gene matches: 4. The CDR3 reads CASSAQGGSNQPQHF. CDR3 nucleotide sequence: TGTGCCAGCAGCGCACAGGGGGGGAGCAATCAGCCCCAGCATTTT.

This chain links TRBV15 with TRBJ1-5, with D possibly matching TRBD1 (5 bases). Trimming stripped 3 bases from V and 6 bases from J, with 12 bases between. This CDR3 region has 14 residues. Germline lookup yields CDR1 LNHNV and CDR2 YYDKDF (reference sequence). In DNA, the CDR3 is TGTGCCACCAGCAGCCATACTCAGGGTCAGCCCCAGCATTTT. Protein sequence: CATSSHTQGQPQHF.

The chain carries TRBV7-9 and TRBJ2-2; 13 bases match TRBD2. V was clipped by 4 bases and J by 4 bases; unmatched bases: 9. The germline CDR1 and CDR2 sequences are SEHNR and FQNEAQ (reference sequence). The CDR3 loop spans 18 amino acids. The CDR3 region has the DNA TGTGCCAGCAGCTCTCTCCGGACTAGCGGGAGCTTCACCGGGGAGCTGTTTTTT. This codes for CASSSLRTSGSFTGELFF.

V gene TRBV27 combines with J gene TRBJ1-6, with 7 bases that match TRBD1. Germline V lookup: CDR1 MNHEY, CDR2 SMNVEV (reference sequence). The CDR3 sequence is 16 residues long. V gave up 6 bases and J gave up 5 bases; unmatched junction bases: 10. This chain's CDR3 is CASSPWDRGDNSPLHF. The CDR3 bases are TGTGCCAGCAGCCCCTGGGACAGAGGGGATAATTCACCCCTCCACTTT.

This clone was recorded once. V and J are TRBV7-3 and TRBJ1-1; no definite D call. Germline loops: CDR1 SGHTA, CDR2 FQGTGA. The CDR3 has 15 residues. The ends were cut back, 4 bases at V and 3 bases at J, with 15 bases in the middle. The CDR3 coding sequence is TGTGCCAGCAGCTCCCCCGAGGCCGGTGACACTGAAGCTTTCTTT. Its translation: CASSSPEAGDTEAFF.

The V gene is TRBV12-3 or TRBV12-4, the J gene TRBJ1-5; no definite D call. This CDR3 is built from 13 residues. Between the trimmed V and J ends, which lost 7 bases and 0 bases, there was a span of 7 bases. The CDR3: CASTGLSNQPQHF. The DNA for the CDR3 is TGTGCCAGCACCGGACTTAGCAATCAGCCCCAGCATTTT.

Turning to this clone: The junction does not match germline at one end; this may be a read error. J is TRBJ2-1 and V is TRBV2; 8 bases are a match to TRBD2. Per the germline V gene, CDR1 is SNHLY and CDR2 is FYNNEI. The CDR3 contains 12 residues. This chain's CDR3 is CASKEREPMAVF. DNA of the CDR3: TGTGCCAGCAAGGAGCGGGAGCCCATGGCGGTCTTC.

The chain is built from TRBV28 and TRBJ1-3, with D perhaps matching TRBD1 (5 bases). Germline loops: CDR1 MDHEN, CDR2 SYDVKM. This CDR3 has 14 residues. V gave up 5 bases and J gave up 4 bases, with 12 bases separating them. The CDR3 bases are TGTGCCAGCAGTCAAGGGGATAGGGGAAACACCATATATTTT. Its protein is CASSQGDRGNTIYF.

The V call is TRBV27, the J call TRBJ2-3; possible D gene TRBD2, 6 bases. Germline CDR1 and CDR2: MNHEY and SMNVEV (reference sequence). The CDR3 sequence is 14 residues long. The V end lost 5 bases, the J end lost 4 bases, and 13 bases lay between the germline ends. CDR3 sequence reads: CASSRDWGADTQYF. As DNA, the CDR3 is TGTGCCAGCAGTCGGGATTGGGGGGCAGATACGCAGTATTTT.